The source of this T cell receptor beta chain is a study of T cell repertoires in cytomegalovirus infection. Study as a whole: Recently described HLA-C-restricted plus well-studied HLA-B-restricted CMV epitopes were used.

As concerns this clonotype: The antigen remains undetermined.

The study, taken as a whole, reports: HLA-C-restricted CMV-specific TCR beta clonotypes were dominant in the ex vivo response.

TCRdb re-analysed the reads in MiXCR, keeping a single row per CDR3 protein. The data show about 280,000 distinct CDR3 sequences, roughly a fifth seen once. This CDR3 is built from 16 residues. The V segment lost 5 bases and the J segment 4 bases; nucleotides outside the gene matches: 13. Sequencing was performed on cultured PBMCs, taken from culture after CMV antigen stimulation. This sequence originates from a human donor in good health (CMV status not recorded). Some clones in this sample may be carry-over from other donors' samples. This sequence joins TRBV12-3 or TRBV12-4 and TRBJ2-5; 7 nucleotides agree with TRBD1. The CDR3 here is CASSPDYRGSGETQYF. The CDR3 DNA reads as TGTGCCAGCAGTCCCGATTACAGGGGTAGTGGAGAGACCCAGTACTTC.